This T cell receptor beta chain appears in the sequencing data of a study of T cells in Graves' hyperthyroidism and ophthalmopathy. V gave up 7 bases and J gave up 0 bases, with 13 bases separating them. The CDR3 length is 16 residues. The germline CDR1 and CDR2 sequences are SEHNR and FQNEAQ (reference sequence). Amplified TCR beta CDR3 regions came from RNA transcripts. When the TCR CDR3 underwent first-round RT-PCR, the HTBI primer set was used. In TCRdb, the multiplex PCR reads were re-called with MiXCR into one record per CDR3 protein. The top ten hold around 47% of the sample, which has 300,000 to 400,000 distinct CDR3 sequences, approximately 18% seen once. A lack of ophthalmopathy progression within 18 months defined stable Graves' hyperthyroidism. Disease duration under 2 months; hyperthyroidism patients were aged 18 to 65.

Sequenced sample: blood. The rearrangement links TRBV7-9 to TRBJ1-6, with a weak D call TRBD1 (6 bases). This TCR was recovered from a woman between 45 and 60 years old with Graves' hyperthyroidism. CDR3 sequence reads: CASMHRALSYNSPLHF. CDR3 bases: TGTGCCAGCATGCACAGGGCCCTCTCCTATAATTCACCCCTCCACTTT.